This T cell receptor (beta chain) was sequenced for a study of blood T cell repertoires in COVID-19. The overall study: Material from acute and convalescent COVID-19 was sourced from the United States, Italy and Spain. The analysed material was cDNA or gDNA that came from T cells, B-cell-depleted T cells, or PBMCs.

Seattle's cohort entered during active infection and was followed longitudinally. Germline V gene lookup returns CDR1 SEHNR and CDR2 FQNEAQ (reference sequence). This CDR3 has 17 residues. Unmatched junction bases numbered 10, after V lost 5 bases and J lost 0 bases. Original handling: Amplification with reference gene primers provided the estimates of nucleated cell counts. Clones were read by immunoSEQ multiplex PCR, and TCRdb kept only the in-frame ones, dropping some. V, J and clone size reflect that table, while D and trimming were determined from the DNA. The repertoire consists of around 310,000 clones, with 90% occurring once and the leading ten covering roughly 1%.

Sample: peripheral blood. The TCR was taken from a woman between 40 and 50 years old with COVID-19, enrolled during active disease. The chain couples TRBV7-9 to TRBJ1-1, with 9 positions matching TRBD1. This CDR3 reads CASSDTGQGKLNTEAFF. CDR3 bases: TGTGCCAGCAGCGACACGGGACAGGGAAAATTGAACACTGAAGCTTTCTTT.